This TCR beta chain was obtained from a study of blood T cells in healthy people across ages. Per-sample yields of isolated PBMCs were at least 6 million. PCR was performed a second time for about 6 to 12 cycles using a sample-barcoded 5' primer and a J-beta primer mix. Paired-end reads containing CDR3 totaled no fewer than 2.5 million for each sample. TCRdb used MiXCR to reprocess the 5' RACE reads, holding one entry per CDR3 protein. This sample yields roughly 930,000 distinct CDR3 sequences, of which roughly 43% are seen a single time; over 10% belongs to the top ten. The specimen sequenced was blood. The TCR sequence derives from a man aged 30 to 39 in good health.

The CDR3 nucleotides read TGTGCCAGCAGCCAAGATCTGGGTAGCGGGAATGAGCAGTTCTTC. Translating gives CASSQDLGSGNEQFF. V and J are TRBV4-2 and TRBJ2-1; 7 bases agree with TRBD2. CDR1 is LGHNA and CDR2 is YNFKEQ in the germline V gene. The CDR3 spans 15 residues. V gave up 0 bases and J gave up 7 bases; unmatched junction bases: 6.